The 27 T cell receptor beta chains below were found in one sample sequenced in a study of cytomegalovirus exposure and HLA in healthy donors. TCRdb's table, derived via immunoSEQ multiplex PCR, lists solely in-frame clones and lacks some. This sample carries 150,000 to 200,000 clones, about 82% of them seen once, and the ten largest clones take approximately 1.5%. Sequenced material: PBMCs. The receptors shown here come from a young woman in good health and CMV-seronegative.

This clone was recorded once. The chain has TRBV5-4 and TRBJ1-1, with unresolved D. Germline CDR1 SGHNT, CDR2 YYREEE (reference sequence). With 2 bases removed from V and 4 bases from J, the gap between germline ends came to 18 bases. This CDR3 has 16 residues. The chain's CDR3 is CASSLDKGPGSTEAFF. Written as DNA, the CDR3 is TGTGCCAGCAGCTTAGACAAGGGCCCGGGGAGCACTGAAGCTTTCTTT.

This chain joins TRBV2 and TRBJ2-6; maybe TRBD1 (6 bases). The CDR3 has 15 residues. V was clipped by 5 bases and J by 4 bases, with 12 bases between them. Germline lookup yields CDR1 SNHLY and CDR2 FYNNEI. The CDR3 bases are TGTGCCAGCAGTACAACAGGGTCCGGGGCCAACGTCCTGACTTTC. It specifies CASSTTGSGANVLTF.

This clone was observed once. The rearrangement links TRBV11-3 to TRBJ2-1; D unresolved. The ends were cut back, 0 bases at V and 6 bases at J, with 9 bases in the middle. The CDR3 contains 14 residues. Germline values: CDR1 SGHNT, CDR2 YENEEA. CDR3 loop: CASSLDLAVNEQFF. The CDR3 DNA follows: TGTGCCAGCAGCTTAGATCTGGCGGTCAATGAGCAGTTCTTC.

The chain couples TRBV7-6 to TRBJ2-1; TRBD2 agrees at 7 bases. V shed 0 bases, J shed 9 bases, and the junction held 14 bases outside the gene matches. Germline CDR1 SGHVS, CDR2 FNYEAQ. The CDR3 loop spans 17 amino acids. Here the CDR3 DNA reads TGTGCCAGCAGCTTAGCGCCTCCAGGGACTAAGTTAGTTGAGCAGTTCTTC. It translates to CASSLAPPGTKLVEQFF.

J is TRBJ2-2 and V is TRBV7-7, with 9 bases fitting TRBD2. The CDR3 runs 15 residues. The V and J ends lost 5 bases and 1 base, in that order; junction bases with no gene match: 2. Germline V gene lookup returns CDR1 SSHAT and CDR2 FNYEAQ (reference sequence). CDR3 nucleotides: TGTGCCAGCAGCCAACTAGCGGGGAACACCGGGGAGCTGTTTTTT. It codes for CASSQLAGNTGELFF.

The gene calls are TRBV6-4 and TRBJ2-2, with 7 positions matching TRBD1. CDR3 length: 16 residues. The ends lost 5 bases at V and 2 bases at J; junction bases unmatched: 8. Germline loops: CDR1 MRHNA, CDR2 SNTAGT. CDR3: CASSTGTDLNTGELFF. DNA for the CDR3: TGTGCCAGCAGTACCGGGACAGACCTAAACACCGGGGAGCTGTTTTTT.

The V and J genes are TRBV5-4 and TRBJ1-4, with 7 positions matching TRBD1. From germline, CDR1 is SGHNT and CDR2 YYREEE (reference sequence). V shed 4 bases, J shed 0 bases, and the junction held 6 bases outside the gene matches. This CDR3 contains 16 residues. Here the CDR3 DNA reads TGTGCCAGCAGCCACGGGACAGTTCCAACTAATGAAAAACTGTTTTTT. Its translation is CASSHGTVPTNEKLFF.

This sequence joins TRBV6-5 and TRBJ2-3, with 10 nucleotides matching TRBD2. Germline CDR1 and CDR2: MNHEY and SVGAGI. The CDR3 contains 15 residues. V was pared by 0 bases and J by 6 bases, with 3 bases of the junction left unmatched. CDR3 bases: TGTGCCAGCAGTTACTCGACTAGCGGGCTGGATACGCAGTATTTT. This sequence encodes CASSYSTSGLDTQYF.

The chain recombines TRBV6-6 with TRBJ2-3; 8 bases agree with TRBD2. Germline CDR1 MNHNY, CDR2 SVGAGI (reference sequence). The trim removed 4 bases at V and 4 bases at J, leaving 4 bases unmatched. This CDR3 region has 14 residues. The DNA for the CDR3 is TGTGCCAGCAGTTTCCGCGGGGGGCCAGATACGCAGTATTTT. Amino acid sequence: CASSFRGGPDTQYF.

This sequence joins TRBV28 and TRBJ2-3, with D uncertain. This CDR3 has 14 residues. Germline V CDR1 and CDR2: MDHEN, SYDVKM. Trimming took off 4 bases at V and 7 bases at J, with 15 bases between the two ends. The CDR3 coding sequence is TGTGCCAGCAGTTCCCAGGAAGTAAGAAATACGCAGTATTTT. The encoded protein is CASSSQEVRNTQYF.

The rearrangement uses TRBV4-1 and TRBJ1-5, with 12 bases that match TRBD1. Germline trimming cut 5 bases from V and 7 bases from J; bases unmatched to any gene: 9. The CDR3 runs to 16 residues. Per germline, CDR1 MGHRA and CDR2 YSYEKL. CDR3 amino acids: CASSERDRGQEQPQHF. The CDR3 nucleotides are TGCGCCAGCAGCGAACGGGACAGGGGGCAGGAGCAGCCCCAGCATTTT.

The chain couples TRBV19 to TRBJ2-3; D is uncertain. The ends were cut back, 5 bases at V and 5 bases at J, with 8 bases in the middle. The germline V gene has CDR1 LNHDA and CDR2 SQIVND (reference sequence). There are 12 residues in the CDR3. The CDR3 region has the DNA TGTGCCAGTAGTGAGTACAGAGATACGCAGTATTTT. Protein product: CASSEYRDTQYF.

V is TRBV11-3 and J is TRBJ2-2; 10 positions agree with TRBD2. Germline trimming cut 5 bases from V and 7 bases from J; bases unmatched to any gene: 10. The CDR3 is 16 residues long. From germline, CDR1 is SGHNT and CDR2 YENEEA. The CDR3, as DNA: TGTGCCAGCAGCCCCTTGGCTAGCGGGAGTATCGGGGAGCTGTTTTTT. This translates into CASSPLASGSIGELFF.

The chain employs TRBV4-1 and TRBJ2-1, with 10 bases matching TRBD2. The CDR3 has 15 residues. CDR1 is MGHRA, CDR2 YSYEKL, per germline. J lost 8 bases, V lost 1 base, and 5 bases had no gene match. The CDR3 reads CASSQVSGRADEQFF. The CDR3 coding sequence is TGCGCCAGCAGCCAAGTGAGCGGGAGGGCCGATGAGCAGTTCTTC.

V gene TRBV4-2 combines with J gene TRBJ1-1, with 8 nucleotides matching TRBD1. The CDR3 is made up of 16 amino acids. V shed 4 bases and J 1 base; nucleotides not matched to a gene: 8. Germline V gene data show CDR1 as LGHNA and CDR2 as YNFKEQ. The CDR3 DNA follows: TGTGCCAGCAGCCCTGGGGACAGGATAGGGAACACTGAAGCTTTCTTT. It yields the protein CASSPGDRIGNTEAFF.

The rearrangement joins TRBV19 to TRBJ1-4; perhaps TRBD1 as D (6 bases). This CDR3 spans 15 amino acids. V dropped 5 bases and J dropped 7 bases, with 17 bases sitting between them. Germline V gene lookup returns CDR1 LNHDA and CDR2 SQIVND (reference sequence). The CDR3 loop reads CASSVTGLVGEKLFF. The CDR3 DNA follows: TGTGCCAGTAGTGTCACAGGGCTGGTTGGTGAAAAACTGTTTTTT.

The chain joins TRBV5-1 to TRBJ1-2; the match to TRBD1 covers 7 bases. The V and J ends lost 0 bases and 2 bases, in that order; junction bases with no gene match: 4. This CDR3 contains 15 residues. Germline loops: CDR1 SGHRS, CDR2 YFSETQ. CDR3 nucleotide sequence: TGCGCCAGCAGCTTGGAGGGACAGAGAAACTATGGCTACACCTTC. Translation gives CASSLEGQRNYGYTF.

The rearrangement joins TRBV2 to TRBJ2-7; 8 nucleotides agree with TRBD1. CDR3 length equals 15 residues. From germline, CDR1 is SNHLY and CDR2 FYNNEI. Losses at the gene ends were 5 bases for V and 1 base for J; bases not matched to a gene: 7. CDR3 sequence reads: CASSMDREVSYEQYF. The CDR3 DNA is TGTGCCAGCAGTATGGACAGGGAAGTTTCCTACGAGCAGTACTTC.

The chain carries TRBV5-6 and TRBJ1-1; 10 nucleotides agree with TRBD1. Germline loops: CDR1 SGHDT, CDR2 YYEEEE. The CDR3 runs to 16 residues. Trimming took 5 bases from V and 3 from J; bases not matched to a gene: 10. The CDR3 spells CASSPDRGRKDTEAFF. For the CDR3, the DNA is TGTGCCAGCAGTCCCGACAGGGGGCGAAAGGACACTGAAGCTTTCTTT.

The V call is TRBV4-1, the J call TRBJ1-5; a possible D gene is TRBD1 (5 bases). Trimming cost V 1 base and J 2 bases, with 24 bases left between them. This CDR3 comprises 20 residues. CDR1 and CDR2 (germline): MGHRA, YSYEKL. The CDR3, as DNA: TGCGCCAGCAGCCAAGGGCGGTGGTCGACCGGGGGTCGGGGCAATCAGCCCCAGCATTTT. Translated: CASSQGRWSTGGRGNQPQHF.

This chain connects TRBV14 to TRBJ2-1, with D possibly TRBD2 on 5 matching bases. Germline values: CDR1 SGHDN, CDR2 FVKESK. CDR3 size: 16 residues. The V end was cut by 0 bases, the J end by 6 bases, with 15 bases between. CDR3 in amino acids: CASSQDSGLASNEQFF. Written as DNA, the CDR3 is TGTGCCAGCAGCCAAGATTCAGGACTGGCCTCCAATGAGCAGTTCTTC.

The V gene is TRBV2, the J gene TRBJ1-1; the D is unclear. The germline V gene encodes CDR1 SNHLY and CDR2 FYNNEI. Trimming stripped 5 bases from V and 8 bases from J, with 12 bases between. This CDR3 contains 12 residues. The CDR3 loop is CASSRYEGEAFF. Here the CDR3 DNA reads TGTGCCAGCAGTCGCTATGAGGGCGAAGCTTTCTTT. The full variable domain, rest sourced from reference TRBV2 and TRBJ1-1, is EPEVTQTPSHQVTQMGQEVILRCVPISNHLYFYWYRQILGQKVEFLVSFYNNEISEKSEIFDDQFSVERPDGSNFTLKIRSTKLEDSAMYFCASSRYEGEAFFGQGTRLTVV.

The rearrangement links TRBV21-1 to TRBJ2-3; TRBD2, as called in the table, went unchecked against the DNA. TRBV21-1 is a pseudogene locus. The CDR3 has 22 amino acids. As DNA, the CDR3 is TGTGCCAGCAGCCCGACACTTAATACCCGGACTAGCGGGAGGGCCCCGGGAGATACGCAGTATTTT. Translation gives CASSPTLNTRTSGRAPGDTQYF.

This clone was observed once. The chain employs TRBV2 and TRBJ2-7; 7 positions match TRBD2. This CDR3 contains 14 residues. V dropped 2 bases and J dropped 0; count of bases not matched to a gene: 1. The germline gives CDR1 SNHLY, CDR2 FYNNEI. The CDR3 nucleotides read TGTGCCAGCAGTGAAAGCGGGACCTCCTACGAGCAGTACTTC. As protein: CASSESGTSYEQYF.

This clone has more than one count but fewer than ten. The CDR3 nucleotides are TGCGCCAGCAGCTTGGATCTGGAGCTCGTCTCCACCTTC. Translated: CASSLDLELVSTF. The chain uses TRBV5-1 and TRBJ1-2; no reliable D call. The CDR3 has 13 residues. V was cut by 0 bases and J by 13 bases, with 16 bases left in between. Germline lookup yields CDR1 SGHRS and CDR2 YFSETQ.

The V gene is TRBV18, the J gene TRBJ2-1, with 9 bases lining up with TRBD1. This CDR3 is built from 16 residues. Germline V lookup: CDR1 KGHSH, CDR2 LQKENI. Trimming cost V 5 bases and J 7 bases; bases outside gene matches: 12. The CDR3 reads CASSSSIGQGSNEQFF. The CDR3, as DNA: TGTGCCAGCTCATCATCTATCGGACAGGGGAGTAATGAGCAGTTCTTC.

The genes are TRBV5-1 and TRBJ2-5; 9 bases map to TRBD1. The V segment lost 3 bases and the J segment 4 bases; nucleotides outside the gene matches: 13. Germline-derived CDR1 and CDR2 are SGHRS and YFSETQ. The CDR3 length is 17 residues. The CDR3 DNA sequence: TGCGCCAGCAGCTCCGGACAGGGGATGTGGGGTAGAGAGACCCAGTACTTC. It translates to CASSSGQGMWGRETQYF.